These 19 T cell receptor beta chains came from one sample sequenced in a study of regulatory T cells in long-lasting Graves disease. Sample time point: newly diagnosed GD, antithyroid drugs for less than 3 months. After RNA was extracted from PBMCs, the TCR library was made from it. Investigators prepared the TCR beta libraries by applying iRepertoire HTBI primers and Arm-PCR of CDR3 regions. Each CDR3 protein is one row after TCRdb ran MiXCR on the multiplex PCR reads. The table shows 530,000 or so distinct CDR3 sequences, with more than 15% occurring only once. This same sample was also part of a study on T cells in Graves' hyperthyroidism and ophthalmopathy.

This sample comprised peripheral blood mononuclear cells (PBMCs), obtained at new diagnosis, from a patient treated with antithyroid drugs. The receptors shown here come from a young man with Graves disease.

This clonotype was observed many times. V is TRBV3-1 and J is TRBJ1-1; no clear D gene. The CDR3 covers 15 residues. Trimming stripped 0 bases from V and 1 base from J, with 9 bases between. Germline V lookup: CDR1 LGHDT, CDR2 YNNKEL (reference sequence). In DNA form, the CDR3 reads TGTGCCAGCAGCCAAGAGCCGGGGTCGAACACTGAAGCTTTCTTT. Encoded protein: CASSQEPGSNTEAFF.

Ten or more counts support this clonotype. The chain combines TRBV20-1 with TRBJ2-7; 8 bases fit TRBD2. Germline loops: CDR1 DFQATT, CDR2 SNEGSKA (reference sequence). V dropped 2 bases and J dropped 6; count of bases not matched to a gene: 9. The length of the CDR3 is 14 residues. The DNA of the CDR3 is TGCAGTGCTAGATCGGGGGGGTACGGGGCCGAGCAGTACTTC. It translates to CSARSGGYGAEQYF.

This clonotype was seen only a few times. The chain recombines TRBV28 with TRBJ1-2; tentatively, D is TRBD1 (5 bases). Germline V lookup: CDR1 MDHEN, CDR2 SYDVKM. The CDR3 loop spans 12 amino acids. The ends were cut back, 7 bases at V and 5 bases at J, with 11 bases in the middle. The DNA for the CDR3 is TGTGCCAGCACCAACCAGGGATATGGCTACACCTTC. Translated, it gives CASTNQGYGYTF.

This clonotype occurred a few times. V usage is TRBV20-1 and J usage is TRBJ2-7; D unresolved. CDR1 and CDR2 from the germline V gene are DFQATT and SNEGSKA (reference sequence). Between the trimmed V and J ends, which lost 3 bases and 0 bases, there was a span of 9 bases. CDR3 length: 13 amino acids. The CDR3 protein is CSARSSSSYEQYF. Here the CDR3 DNA reads TGCAGTGCTAGGTCATCAAGCTCCTACGAGCAGTACTTC.

This chain connects TRBV18 to TRBJ1-2; D not resolved. CDR1 is KGHSH and CDR2 is LQKENI in the germline V gene. The CDR3 is 14 amino acids. V was clipped by 4 bases and J by 3 bases, with 12 bases between them. This chain's CDR3 is CASSRSTEDYGYTF. The CDR3 bases are TGTGCCAGCTCACGATCAACAGAAGACTATGGCTACACCTTC. Drawing the rest from reference TRBV18 and TRBJ1-2, the complete variable domain is NAGVMQNPRHLVRRRGQEARLRCSPMKGHSHVYWYRQLPEEGLKFMVYLQKENIIDESGMPKERFSAEFPKEGPSILRIQQVVRGDSAAYFCASSRSTEDYGYTFGSGTRLTVV.

This clonotype was counted many times. V and J are TRBV2 and TRBJ1-4, with a possible D match to TRBD1 (6 bases). The V end lost 0 bases, the J end lost 8 bases, and 13 bases lay between the germline ends. CDR3 length: 15 residues. CDR1 SNHLY and CDR2 FYNNEI come from the germline V gene. The CDR3 spells CASSEAGRGSEKLFF. CDR3 in DNA: TGTGCCAGCAGTGAAGCCGGGAGGGGGTCCGAAAAACTGTTTTTT. Full variable domain (rest looked up from reference TRBV2 and TRBJ1-4): EPEVTQTPSHQVTQMGQEVILRCVPISNHLYFYWYRQILGQKVEFLVSFYNNEISEKSEIFDDQFSVERPDGSNFTLKIRSTKLEDSAMYFCASSEAGRGSEKLFFGSGTQLSVL.

V and J are TRBV5-1 and TRBJ2-3; D uncertain. V was trimmed by 2 bases and J by 6 bases, leaving 13 bases between them. This CDR3 has 14 amino acids. CDR1 and CDR2 (germline): SGHRS, YFSETQ. The CDR3 here is CASSFSRERDTQYF. CDR3 DNA: TGCGCCAGCAGCTTCTCCCGAGAACGCGATACGCAGTATTTT.

The chain uses TRBV3-1 and TRBJ2-7, with 7 bases matching TRBD2. CDR3 length equals 14 residues. Germline loops: CDR1 LGHDT, CDR2 YNNKEL (reference sequence). V was pared by 2 bases and J by 2 bases, with 3 bases of the junction left unmatched. CDR3 nucleotides: TGTGCCAGCAGCCAAAGGAGCGGGACCTACGAGCAGTACTTC. As protein: CASSQRSGTYEQYF.

This clonotype was counted many times. The genes are TRBV4-1 and TRBJ1-2; TRBD1 matches 7 bases. CDR3 length: 13 amino acids. Germline V gives CDR1 MGHRA, CDR2 YSYEKL. With V trimmed by 5 bases and J by 4 bases, 4 bases remained unmatched. The CDR3, as DNA: TGCGCCAGCAGCGCAGGGGGTCGCTATGGCTACACCTTC. It encodes CASSAGGRYGYTF.

This clonotype was observed at least ten times. The chain is built from TRBV10-3 and TRBJ2-7; TRBD2 aligns across 10 bases. This CDR3 comprises 12 residues. Germline values: CDR1 ENHRY, CDR2 SYGVKD. V gave up 10 bases and J gave up 6 bases; unmatched junction bases: 6. This CDR3 reads CATLAGVAEQYF. DNA of the CDR3: TGTGCCACCCTAGCGGGAGTTGCCGAGCAGTACTTC.

At least ten counts were recorded for this clonotype. V and J are TRBV12-3 or TRBV12-4 and TRBJ1-1, with D hard to call. This CDR3 region has 16 residues. V shed 2 bases and J shed 3 bases, with 16 bases lying between them. The CDR3 coding sequence is TGTGCCAGCAGTTTATGGGTGGCACGCGGGGACACTGAAGCTTTCTTT. It yields the protein CASSLWVARGDTEAFF.

The chain recombines TRBV29-1 with TRBJ2-3; possible D gene TRBD1, 7 bases. With the DNA end fitting TRBJ2-7 better, the J assignment may be wrong. CDR1 and CDR2 (germline): SQVTM, ANQGSEA. The CDR3 length is 15 residues. The CDR3 spells CSVEIDRAGGYEQYF. CDR3 bases: TGCAGCGTTGAGATCGACAGGGCCGGGGGATACGAGCAGTACTTC.

This clonotype was seen many times. The CDR3 spells CASRLGGTLNTEAFF. CDR3 nucleotide sequence: TGTGCCAGCAGGCTCGGGGGCACTCTGAACACTGAAGCTTTCTTT. The V gene is TRBV12-3 or TRBV12-4, the J gene TRBJ1-1, with D perhaps matching TRBD1 (6 bases). Trimming took 6 bases from V and 0 from J, leaving 14 bases between them. The CDR3 sequence is 15 residues long.

This clonotype was seen a few times. The chain couples TRBV9 to TRBJ1-1, with no clear D. V was shortened by 1 base and J by 5 bases, with 18 bases between the two germline ends. CDR3 length: 16 amino acids. Germline assignment: CDR1 SGDLS and CDR2 YYNGEE. The CDR3 DNA follows: TGTGCCAGCAGCGTACTAGTGGCGGGCAGCAAGACTGAAGCTTTCTTT. It specifies CASSVLVAGSKTEAFF. The whole variable domain, filled in from reference TRBV9 and TRBJ1-1, reads DSGVTQTPKHLITATGQRVTLRCSPRSGDLSVYWYQQSLDQGLQFLIQYYNGEERAKGNILERFSAQQFPDLHSELNLSSLELGDSALYFCASSVLVAGSKTEAFFGQGTRLTVV.

This clonotype was observed many times. This chain connects TRBV27 to TRBJ2-3; D might be TRBD1 (5 bases). Trimming left V 2 bases short and J 5 bases short, with 11 bases between. Germline lookup yields CDR1 MNHEY and CDR2 SMNVEV (reference sequence). CDR3 length: 14 residues. CDR3 amino acids: CASSLGAARDTQYF. DNA for the CDR3: TGTGCCAGCAGTTTAGGGGCAGCCAGAGATACGCAGTATTTT.

The V gene is TRBV20-1, the J gene TRBJ2-1, with 7 nucleotides matching TRBD2. The J call could be wrong; TRBJ2-5 is a better fit for the DNA end. This CDR3 has 14 amino acids. Germline CDR1 is DFQATT and CDR2 is SNEGSKA (reference sequence). This CDR3 is CSASGRLAQETQYF. The CDR3 nucleotides read TGCAGTGCTAGTGGGCGACTAGCCCAAGAGACCCAGTACTTC.

The chain uses TRBV14 and TRBJ2-7; 7 nucleotides agree with TRBD2. Germline V gene sequence: CDR1 SGHDN, CDR2 FVKESK. The CDR3 runs 17 residues. The junction had 20 bases not matched to a gene; V was cut back by 5 bases and J by 7 bases. The CDR3 DNA follows: TGTGCCAGCAGCGAGCCGCTCACCTGGACTAGACTCGGTGAGCAGTACTTC. As protein: CASSEPLTWTRLGEQYF.

About this clonotype: This may come from a read error, since a much larger clone is one base off. V usage is TRBV29-1 and J usage is TRBJ2-1; perhaps TRBD2 as D (5 bases). Germline values: CDR1 SQVTM, CDR2 ANQGSEA. This CDR3 has 12 residues. The CDR3 DNA follows: TGCAGCGTTGGGACTTCCTACAATGGGCAGTTCTTC. It yields the protein CSVGTSYNGQFF.

In this sample, this clonotype turned up many times. The gene calls are TRBV20-1 and TRBJ1-1; a possible D gene is TRBD1 (5 bases). Trimming took off 7 bases at V and 1 base at J, with 10 bases between the two ends. Germline V gives CDR1 DFQATT, CDR2 SNEGSKA (reference sequence). CDR3 size: 12 residues. CDR3 in amino acids: CSVPGPNTEAFF. The CDR3 DNA is TGCAGTGTACCAGGGCCGAACACTGAAGCTTTCTTT.